This passage covers 25 T cell receptor beta chains from one sample sequenced in a study of blood T cell repertoires in COVID-19. Profiling relied on immunoSEQ multiplex PCR, and the TCRdb table lists in-frame clones only, not all of them. The sample records fewer than 150,000 clones, around four fifths being singletons. The specimen was peripheral blood. Every receptor here comes from a woman of 80 years or more with acute or convalescent COVID-19.

CDR3 sequence (DNA): TGTGCCACCAGCAGCGGGGTCCTCACCGGGGAGCTGTTTTTT. This codes for CATSSGVLTGELFF. This rearrangement joins TRBV15 to TRBJ2-2; TRBD2 is a possible D gene (5 bases). CDR1 and CDR2 from the germline V gene are LNHNV and YYDKDF (reference sequence). V was pared by 3 bases and J by 4 bases, with 9 bases between. The CDR3 has 14 amino acids.

This clone was detected only a few times. The chain couples TRBV19 to TRBJ1-1; TRBD1 agrees at 7 bases. CDR3 length: 14 amino acids. V trimming: 3 bases; J trimming: 3 bases; junction bases outside the gene matches: 4. Germline lookup yields CDR1 LNHDA and CDR2 SQIVND (reference sequence). CDR3 DNA sequence: TGTGCCAGTAGTATCCAGGGGGTGGACACTGAAGCTTTCTTT. The encoded protein is CASSIQGVDTEAFF.

The CDR3 DNA follows: TGTGCCAGCAGTTCTTCCGGGTCCTACGAGCAGTACTTC. Encoded protein: CASSSSGSYEQYF. V is TRBV6-5 and J is TRBJ2-7; the D is unclear. Germline CDR1 and CDR2: MNHEY and SVGAGI. V lost 4 bases and J 1 base, leaving 8 bases between the germline ends. This CDR3 is built from 13 residues.

The V call is TRBV10-3, the J call TRBJ1-3; D is undetermined. The germline gives CDR1 ENHRY, CDR2 SYGVKD. With 3 bases removed from V and 2 bases from J, the gap between germline ends came to 8 bases. This CDR3 contains 14 residues. The CDR3 nucleotides are TGTGCCATCAGTGACGAGAGGGCTGGAAACACCATATATTTT. Encoded protein: CAISDERAGNTIYF.

The rearrangement links TRBV3-1 (or the pseudogene TRBV3-2) to TRBJ2-5; TRBD2 matches at 11 bases. This CDR3 is 15 amino acids long. Germline values: CDR1 LGHDT, CDR2 YNNKEL (reference sequence). J gave up 4 bases and V 4 bases, and 5 bases lay outside the gene matches. CDR3 loop: CASSPTSGGPETQYF. The CDR3 bases are TGTGCCAGCAGCCCCACTAGCGGGGGTCCAGAGACCCAGTACTTC.

The chain uses TRBV6-5 and TRBJ1-2; D is undetermined. V shed 4 bases and J shed 3 bases, with 12 bases lying between them. Germline-derived CDR1 and CDR2 are MNHEY and SVGAGI. This CDR3 has 14 amino acids. The CDR3 DNA is TGTGCCAGCAGTTCGAACACACGTGACTATGGCTACACCTTC. Residues: CASSSNTRDYGYTF.

The genes are TRBV2 and TRBJ2-5, with 7 bases fitting TRBD2. V lost 5 bases to trimming and J lost 3 bases; unmatched junction nucleotides: 18. The CDR3 runs to 18 residues. The germline CDR1 and CDR2 sequences are SNHLY and FYNNEI. The CDR3 reads CASSRPSGGGTQKETQYF. For the CDR3, the DNA is TGTGCCAGCAGTCGCCCGAGTGGGGGGGGGACCCAAAAAGAGACCCAGTACTTC.

This clone was seen only a few times. This chain links TRBV7-9 with TRBJ1-2; weak D call: TRBD1 (6 bases). Trimming cost V 1 base and J 8 bases, with 11 bases left between them. Germline CDR1 SEHNR, CDR2 FQNEAQ (reference sequence). The CDR3 length is 13 residues. The CDR3 protein is CASSLVAGAGYTF. CDR3 sequence (DNA): TGTGCCAGCAGCTTAGTAGCGGGGGCGGGCTACACCTTC.

The gene calls are TRBV12-3 or TRBV12-4 and TRBJ1-1; D is perhaps TRBD1 (6 bases). V lost 6 bases and J lost 5, with 13 bases in between. CDR3 length equals 13 residues. The CDR3, as DNA: TGTGCCAGCAGAAGGGGGAAAGAAACTGAAGCTTTCTTT. Its translation: CASRRGKETEAFF.

As DNA, the CDR3 is TGCGCCAGCACCCCCTTAGCGGGGGGGCTTTGGGGGGAGCTGTTTTTT. It specifies CASTPLAGGLWGELFF. The chain employs TRBV5-1 and TRBJ2-2; 11 nucleotides align to TRBD2. V trimming: 6 bases; J trimming: 8 bases; junction bases outside the gene matches: 12. The CDR3 is 16 amino acids. CDR1 is SGHRS and CDR2 is YFSETQ in the germline V gene. The whole variable domain, remainder taken from reference TRBV5-1 and TRBJ2-2, is KAGVTQTPRYLIKTRGQQVTLSCSPISGHRSVSWYQQTPGQGLQFLFEYFSETQRNKGNFPGRFSGRQFSNSRSEMNVSTLELGDSALYLCASTPLAGGLWGELFFGEGSRLTVL.

This clone was counted only a few times. The CDR3 spells CASSLQVWNTEAFF. CDR3 in DNA: TGCGCCAGCAGCCTACAGGTTTGGAACACTGAAGCTTTCTTT. The chain recombines TRBV5-1 with TRBJ1-1; TRBD1 is a possible D gene (5 bases). Germline V gene data show CDR1 as SGHRS and CDR2 as YFSETQ. Deletions cut 4 bases from V and 1 base from J, with 11 bases between. The CDR3 sequence is 14 residues long. The full variable domain, its missing parts supplied by reference TRBV5-1 and TRBJ1-1, is KAGVTQTPRYLIKTRGQQVTLSCSPISGHRSVSWYQQTPGQGLQFLFEYFSETQRNKGNFPGRFSGRQFSNSRSEMNVSTLELGDSALYLCASSLQVWNTEAFFGQGTRLTVV.

The chain joins TRBV11-2 to TRBJ2-5; 8 nucleotides agree with TRBD1. Losses at the gene ends were 2 bases for V and 4 bases for J; bases not matched to a gene: 6. Looked up from germline, CDR1 is SGHAT and CDR2 is FQNNGV. The CDR3 is made up of 15 amino acids. The CDR3 sequence is CASSLTWTGRETQYF. The CDR3 nucleotides read TGTGCCAGCAGCTTAACTTGGACAGGGAGAGAGACCCAGTACTTC.

The CDR3 here is CASSPPDRGLLGSGANVLTF. The CDR3 DNA reads TGTGCCAGCAGCCCCCCGGACAGGGGGCTCCTAGGCTCTGGGGCCAACGTCCTGACTTTC. The genes are TRBV12-1 and TRBJ2-6; TRBD1 is taken as the D call from the table, unchecked against the DNA. TRBV12-1 is listed as a pseudogene. The CDR3 runs 20 residues.

The gene calls are TRBV19 and TRBJ1-1, with a tentative D call TRBD1 (5 bases). From germline, CDR1 is LNHDA and CDR2 SQIVND (reference sequence). The CDR3 loop spans 15 amino acids. V gave up 2 bases and J gave up 4 bases, with 14 bases separating them. DNA for the CDR3: TGTGCCAGTAGTATATCGCAGGGATTGGCCACTGAAGCTTTCTTT. Amino acids: CASSISQGLATEAFF.

CDR3 nucleotide sequence: TGTGCCAGCAGCCCACGACCCACAGCGGGGGGGCATTCCGGGGCCAACGTCCTGACTTTC. Its protein is CASSPRPTAGGHSGANVLTF. The rearrangement links TRBV4-2 to TRBJ2-6, with 10 bases that match TRBD2. Trimming at V came to 4 bases and at J to 4 bases, leaving 16 bases not matched to a gene. CDR3 length: 20 amino acids. Germline CDR1 reads LGHNA; CDR2 reads YNFKEQ.

Only a few counts were recorded for this clone. The rearrangement links TRBV3-1 (or the pseudogene TRBV3-2) to TRBJ2-1, with TRBD2 matching 12 bases. This CDR3 spans 16 amino acids. CDR1 and CDR2 from the germline V gene are LGHDT and YNNKEL (reference sequence). Germline trimming cut 4 bases from V and 8 bases from J; bases unmatched to any gene: 9. CDR3 sequence: CASSLRLAGVEYEQFF. As DNA, the CDR3 is TGTGCCAGCAGCCTACGACTAGCGGGGGTGGAATATGAGCAGTTCTTC.

As DNA, the CDR3 is TGTGCCAGCAGCCGCCCGACCCGGAGCTCCTACAATGAGCAGTTCTTC. Translated: CASSRPTRSSYNEQFF. The chain couples TRBV6-2 or TRBV6-3 to TRBJ2-1; no clear D gene. Deletions cut 6 bases from V and 0 bases from J, with 15 bases between. The CDR3 has 16 amino acids. CDR1 and CDR2 from the germline V gene are MNHEY and SVGEGT.

The genes are TRBV28 and TRBJ1-2; D not certain. Trimming left V 2 bases short and J 3 bases short, with 4 bases between. The CDR3 sequence is 12 residues long. Looked up from germline, CDR1 is MDHEN and CDR2 is SYDVKM. In nucleotides, the CDR3 is TGTGCCAGCAGTTTAGGAGACTATGGCTACACCTTC. Protein product: CASSLGDYGYTF.

This clone was seen more than once but under ten times. This sequence joins TRBV3-1 (or the pseudogene TRBV3-2) and TRBJ1-2; D is perhaps TRBD1 (6 bases). V was trimmed by 4 bases and J by 8 bases, leaving 14 bases between them. This CDR3 is built from 13 residues. Per germline, CDR1 LGHDT and CDR2 YNNKEL (reference sequence). The CDR3 loop is CASSPLGAGGYTF. The DNA for the CDR3 is TGTGCCAGCAGCCCCCTGGGGGCAGGCGGCTACACCTTC.

The chain uses TRBV24-1 and TRBJ2-3; 10 positions match TRBD2. The CDR3 is made up of 16 amino acids. J gave up 2 bases and V 6 bases, and 7 bases lay outside the gene matches. CDR1 is KGHDR, CDR2 SFDVKD, per germline. CDR3 sequence: CATSTKRGGYTDTQYF. The CDR3 coding sequence is TGTGCCACCAGTACCAAGCGGGGGGGATACACAGATACGCAGTATTTT.

V gene TRBV4-1 combines with J gene TRBJ1-5; 10 positions match TRBD1. The CDR3 sequence is 16 residues long. J was trimmed by 6 bases and V by 4 bases; bases with no gene match: 9. The V gene's germline CDR1 is MGHRA and CDR2 YSYEKL. The CDR3 is CASSPQTGGRGQPQHF. Written as DNA, the CDR3 is TGCGCCAGCAGCCCACAGACAGGGGGCCGGGGTCAGCCCCAGCATTTT.

This clone was seen a handful of times. The chain uses TRBV19 and TRBJ1-1; no clear D gene. The CDR3 runs to 14 residues. The V and J ends lost 4 bases and 6 bases respectively, with 15 bases between them. Germline assignment: CDR1 LNHDA and CDR2 SQIVND (reference sequence). CDR3 sequence: CASSRPSRGAEAFF. The CDR3 bases are TGTGCCAGTAGTAGACCGAGCCGGGGAGCTGAAGCTTTCTTT.

The rearrangement joins TRBV9 to TRBJ2-1; TRBD1 matches at 7 bases. CDR3 length equals 15 residues. The germline V gene encodes CDR1 SGDLS and CDR2 YYNGEE. V shed 3 bases, J shed 4 bases, and the junction held 7 bases outside the gene matches. The CDR3: CASSASGTAYNEQFF. The DNA for the CDR3 is TGTGCCAGCAGCGCCTCCGGGACAGCTTACAATGAGCAGTTCTTC.

J is TRBJ2-3 and V is TRBV4-1; no clear D. Trimming pared 1 base from V and 0 bases from J, leaving 11 bases between. Germline V gives CDR1 MGHRA, CDR2 YSYEKL. The CDR3 is made up of 16 amino acids. The CDR3 loop is CASSQVDLVSTDTQYF. The CDR3 nucleotides read TGCGCCAGCAGCCAAGTTGATCTAGTCAGCACAGATACGCAGTATTTT.

The chain employs TRBV30 and TRBJ1-2; D uncertain. Germline assignment: CDR1 GTSNPN and CDR2 SVGIG (reference sequence). Trimming stripped 3 bases from V and 9 bases from J, with 11 bases between. The CDR3 is 11 residues long. CDR3 sequence: CAWSRRSSYTF. CDR3 coding DNA: TGTGCCTGGAGCCGGCGGAGTAGCTACACCTTC.